These 25 T cell receptor beta chains were all obtained from the same sample, sequenced in a study of T cells in Graves' hyperthyroidism and ophthalmopathy (dated by TCRdb to between 2018 and 2020). Preparation of the library involved multiplex PCR. The reads were generated on an Illumina HiSeq 2000. The TCR beta CDR3 regions were amplified from RNA transcripts. The TCR CDR3 was subjected to a first round of RT-PCR using the HTBI primer set and the Qiagen OneStep RT-PCR kit. TCRdb reprocessing: public reads trimmed at Q25 with fastp, clones called with MiXCR, in-frame beta chains kept. A single entry per CDR3 protein holds the most common genes and DNA from its merged rows. The sample table shows hundreds of thousands of distinct CDR3 sequences, and around 21% are seen once. Roughly a third of the sample rests with the top ten. The sequenced sample consisted of blood. These receptors originate from a man aged 25-40 years with Graves' ophthalmopathy.

This chain connects TRBV5-1 to TRBJ1-1; possibly TRBD1 for D (6 bases). Germline V gene lookup returns CDR1 SGHRS and CDR2 YFSETQ. This CDR3 contains 13 residues. V lost 0 bases to trimming and J lost 7 bases, with 10 bases between them. The DNA for the CDR3 is TGCGCCAGCAGCTTGGGACAGGTCAATGAAGCTTTCTTT. Protein: CASSLGQVNEAFF.

This clonotype was recorded a few times. The gene calls are TRBV29-1 and TRBJ2-1; 7 nucleotides match TRBD2. Germline V lookup: CDR1 SQVTM, CDR2 ANQGSEA. The CDR3 consists of 16 residues. The V and J ends lost 7 bases and 2 bases, in that order; junction bases with no gene match: 14. The CDR3 loop reads CSGEGATGGTYNEQFF. The CDR3 DNA reads TGCAGCGGAGAAGGGGCTACGGGAGGAACCTACAATGAGCAGTTCTTC.

The rearrangement uses TRBV29-1 and TRBJ2-2; 8 bases are shared with TRBD2. Looked up from germline, CDR1 is SQVTM and CDR2 is ANQGSEA. CDR3 length: 24 amino acids. The ends lost 6 bases at V and 5 bases at J; junction bases unmatched: 38. CDR3 residues: CSVQCHQLGLVHLAGHLKTGELFF. CDR3 DNA: TGCAGCGTCCAATGCCACCAACTTGGTCTCGTACATCTAGCGGGCCACCTGAAAACCGGGGAGCTGTTTTTT.

The V and J genes are TRBV7-2 and TRBJ2-3; 9 positions match TRBD1. The V gene end was trimmed by 2 bases and the J gene end by 2 bases; junction bases not matched to a gene: 5. There are 16 residues in the CDR3. The germline V gene encodes CDR1 SGHTA and CDR2 FQGNSA. The CDR3 is CASSLPWTGATDTQYF. The CDR3 nucleotides read TGTGCCAGCAGCTTACCCTGGACAGGGGCCACAGATACGCAGTATTTT.

This clonotype was detected many times. The genes are TRBV5-1 and TRBJ2-3, with no clear D. V was pared by 7 bases and J by 5 bases, with 11 bases between. The CDR3 consists of 12 residues. CDR1 and CDR2 from the germline V gene are SGHRS and YFSETQ. Here the CDR3 reads CASGEVEDTQYF. The CDR3 nucleotides read TGCGCCAGCGGGGAAGTCGAAGATACGCAGTATTTT.

In this sample, this clonotype turned up a few times. The rearrangement links TRBV2 to TRBJ2-7, with TRBD1 as a possible D gene (5 bases). CDR1 is SNHLY and CDR2 is FYNNEI in the germline V gene. The CDR3 is made up of 12 amino acids. The ends were cut back, 4 bases at V and 6 bases at J, with 10 bases in the middle. CDR3 DNA sequence: TGTGCCAGCAGTGGGGAAGACAGCGAGCAGTACTTC. Protein sequence: CASSGEDSEQYF.

The table lists this clonotype with a few counts. The chain employs TRBV4-1 and TRBJ2-1; a possible D gene is TRBD1 (6 bases). The germline V gene has CDR1 MGHRA and CDR2 YSYEKL. CDR3 length equals 16 residues. Trimming stripped 2 bases from V and 6 bases from J, with 17 bases between. CDR3 DNA sequence: TGCGCCAGCAGCCAACGGCGACAGGTGGGGCCCAATGAGCAGTTCTTC. Its translation: CASSQRRQVGPNEQFF.

J is TRBJ2-5 and V is TRBV30; D possibly corresponds to TRBD2 (6 bases). CDR3 length equals 12 residues. Germline V lookup: CDR1 GTSNPN, CDR2 SVGIG (reference sequence). V lost 4 bases, J lost 2 bases, and 8 bases lay in between. The CDR3 loop is CAWTSAQETQYF. The CDR3 DNA is TGTGCCTGGACTAGCGCGCAAGAGACCCAGTACTTC.

The chain's CDR3 is CASSLQGSNYEQYF. CDR3 sequence (DNA): TGTGCCAGCAGTCTACAGGGTTCCAACTACGAGCAGTACTTC. The J gene is TRBJ2-7, the V gene TRBV28, with D tentatively TRBD1 (6 bases). The CDR3 is 14 amino acids. The germline V and J ends were trimmed by 5 bases and 3 bases, with 14 bases remaining between them. Germline CDR1 is MDHEN and CDR2 is SYDVKM.

The chain combines TRBV28 with TRBJ1-1; a weak D match, TRBD1 (5 bases). Trimming removed 5 bases at V and 4 bases at J, with 17 bases between. Germline CDR1 MDHEN, CDR2 SYDVKM. CDR3 length: 15 amino acids. CDR3 nucleotide sequence: TGTGCCAGCAGTCCCCCGTCAGGGAGCAGCACTGAAGCTTTCTTT. Amino acids: CASSPPSGSSTEAFF.

The gene calls are TRBV5-6 and TRBJ2-7; 11 nucleotides align to TRBD2. The CDR3 consists of 15 residues. In germline, CDR1 is SGHDT, CDR2 YYEEEE. V shed 3 bases and J 3 bases; nucleotides not matched to a gene: 5. The CDR3, as DNA: TGTGCCAGCAGCTGGGGGGGACTAGCGGTCTACGAGCAGTACTTC. Translating it yields CASSWGGLAVYEQYF.

In the case of this clonotype: This sequence may be a read error, since a much larger clone differs from it by one base. The chain couples TRBV5-5 to TRBJ2-1, with a weak D call TRBD2 (6 bases). Germline CDR1 reads SGHKS; CDR2 reads YYEKEE (reference sequence). The CDR3 is made up of 14 amino acids. CDR3 sequence (DNA): TGTGCCGCAAGCGTGGAGGGTTCCTACAATGGGCAGTTCTTC. Translation: CAASVEGSYNGQFF.

This clonotype was detected a few times. The genes are TRBV20-1 and TRBJ1-2; D possibly corresponds to TRBD1 (6 bases). The CDR3 extends over 15 amino acids. Germline values: CDR1 DFQATT, CDR2 SNEGSKA (reference sequence). Deletions cut 0 bases from V and 5 bases from J, with 16 bases between. The CDR3 region has the DNA TGCAGTGCTAGAGATTTATCAGGGGAAGGATATGGCTACACCTTC. It specifies CSARDLSGEGYGYTF.

This chain connects TRBV7-9 to TRBJ1-5; no clear D. The CDR3 covers 12 residues. Trimming took off 5 bases at V and 4 bases at J, with 6 bases between the two ends. Germline lookup yields CDR1 SEHNR and CDR2 FQNEAQ (reference sequence). The DNA of the CDR3 is TGTGCCAGCAGCCACGGAAATCAGCCCCAGCATTTT. This gives the protein CASSHGNQPQHF.

This clonotype was counted at least ten times. CDR3 DNA sequence: TGTGCCAGCAGCTTATGGAGCAGCATGGGGCTCCCTTTGGGGGATACGCAGTATTTT. It codes for CASSLWSSMGLPLGDTQYF. The rearrangement uses TRBV11-2 and TRBJ2-3, with TRBD1 as a possible D gene (5 bases). This CDR3 is built from 19 residues. Germline CDR1 is SGHAT and CDR2 is FQNNGV. V dropped 2 bases and J dropped 6 bases, with 27 bases sitting between them.

With regard to this clonotype: One end of the junction varies from germline; a read error may be responsible. V is TRBV5-1 and J is TRBJ2-2, with D unclear. CDR3 length: 13 residues. Germline CDR1 reads SGHRS; CDR2 reads YFSETQ. The CDR3 nucleotides are TGCGCCAGCCGCTTAGACTACACCGGGGAGCTGTTTTTT. This translates into CASRLDYTGELFF.

This clonotype was found a few times. The gene calls are TRBV20-1 and TRBJ1-1; possibly TRBD1 for D (5 bases). From germline, CDR1 is DFQATT and CDR2 SNEGSKA (reference sequence). V lost 4 bases, J lost 3 bases, and 9 bases lay in between. The CDR3 runs 12 residues. The CDR3, as DNA: TGCAGTGCTAACAGGCGGGACACTGAAGCTTTCTTT. The encoded protein is CSANRRDTEAFF.

This clonotype came up many times. This chain connects TRBV7-2 to TRBJ2-5; D unclear. Germline CDR1 reads SGHTA; CDR2 reads FQGNSA. The CDR3 loop spans 15 amino acids. Trimming took off 0 bases at V and 1 base at J, with 9 bases between the two ends. CDR3 bases: TGTGCCAGCAGCTTAGCTGCCATACTCCAAGAGACCCAGTACTTC. Protein sequence: CASSLAAILQETQYF.

This clonotype has at least ten counts. This chain uses TRBV3-1 with TRBJ1-1, with 8 nucleotides matching TRBD1. This CDR3 has 16 residues. The germline gives CDR1 LGHDT, CDR2 YNNKEL (reference sequence). With 3 bases clipped from V and 1 base from J, the junction kept 7 bases outside the gene matches. The CDR3 DNA reads TGTGCCAGCAGCCATTACAGGGGGGAATCGAACACTGAAGCTTTCTTT. This sequence encodes CASSHYRGESNTEAFF.

This clonotype was seen ten or more times. V and J are TRBV28 and TRBJ2-2, with TRBD1 matching over 9 bases. The junction had 4 bases not matched to a gene; V was cut back by 5 bases and J by 3 bases. The CDR3 consists of 15 residues. Looked up from germline, CDR1 is MDHEN and CDR2 is SYDVKM. CDR3 sequence (DNA): TGTGCCAGCAGTAGGACAGGGGATTACACCGGGGAGCTGTTTTTT. This translates into CASSRTGDYTGELFF.

A few counts support this clonotype. V gene TRBV29-1 combines with J gene TRBJ2-3, with D tentatively TRBD1 (6 bases). The CDR3 consists of 13 residues. The V end was cut by 2 bases, the J end by 6 bases, with 12 bases between. Looked up from germline, CDR1 is SQVTM and CDR2 is ANQGSEA. Here the CDR3 DNA reads TGCAGCGTTGAACTCGCGAGGGGGGATACGCAGTATTTT. It translates to CSVELARGDTQYF.

This clonotype was observed a single time. The J gene is TRBJ2-1, the V gene TRBV7-6; 8 positions match TRBD1. Trimming took 6 bases from V and 7 from J; bases not matched to a gene: 8. CDR1 SGHVS and CDR2 FNYEAQ come from the germline V gene. The CDR3 is made up of 14 amino acids. The CDR3 region is CASRQGTGQNEQFF. CDR3 nucleotides: TGTGCCAGCAGACAAGGGACAGGACAAAATGAGCAGTTCTTC.

This clonotype was observed many times. The rearrangement uses TRBV6-2 or TRBV6-3 and TRBJ1-3; TRBD1 might be the D (5 bases). Germline lookup yields CDR1 MNHEY and CDR2 SVGEGT. This CDR3 has 17 residues. Trimming shortened V by 0 bases and J by 2 bases, and 14 bases separated the two germline ends. In DNA, the CDR3 is TGTGCCAGCAGTTACTCGATCAAGGGGAGAGCTGGAAACACCATATATTTT. Protein sequence: CASSYSIKGRAGNTIYF.

This clonotype was seen at least ten times. CDR3 sequence: CASSLAESGRGAFF. For the CDR3, the DNA is TGTGCCAGCAGCTTAGCGGAGTCAGGAAGAGGAGCTTTCTTT. The chain combines TRBV7-9 with TRBJ1-1; no firm D call. V shed 0 bases and J shed 10 bases, with 15 bases lying between them. Germline V gene lookup returns CDR1 SEHNR and CDR2 FQNEAQ (reference sequence). This CDR3 is 14 amino acids long.

This clonotype showed up many times. The chain is built from TRBV3-1 and TRBJ1-1; tentatively, D is TRBD1 (6 bases). This CDR3 has 15 residues. The germline V gene encodes CDR1 LGHDT and CDR2 YNNKEL (reference sequence). V was trimmed by 1 base and J by 1 base, leaving 10 bases between them. The CDR3 is CASSQAGTQNTEAFF. Here the CDR3 DNA reads TGTGCCAGCAGCCAAGCCGGGACACAGAACACTGAAGCTTTCTTT.